This TCR beta chain is from a study of blood T cells in healthy people across ages. The CDR3 totals 18 residues. Germline V CDR1 and CDR2: SGHRS, YFSETQ. The V end lost 0 bases, the J end lost 0 bases, and 13 bases lay between the germline ends. For the second PCR, which ran for about 6 to 11 cycles, a sample-barcoded 5' primer and a J-beta primer mix were used. Researchers report that a template-switch adaptor with 12 random nucleotides tagged each cDNA molecule. TCRdb independently ran MiXCR on the 5' RACE reads; one entry per CDR3 protein. Among around 790,000 distinct CDR3 sequences listed, around 42% were seen once.

This clonotype was sampled from a man between 60 and 75 years old in good health. Sequences were obtained from blood. V is TRBV5-1 and J is TRBJ2-6; D uncertain. The CDR3 bases are TGCGCCAGCAGCTTGGCCCCAGCCGTGGGCTCTGGGGCCAACGTCCTGACTTTC. Translated: CASSLAPAVGSGANVLTF.